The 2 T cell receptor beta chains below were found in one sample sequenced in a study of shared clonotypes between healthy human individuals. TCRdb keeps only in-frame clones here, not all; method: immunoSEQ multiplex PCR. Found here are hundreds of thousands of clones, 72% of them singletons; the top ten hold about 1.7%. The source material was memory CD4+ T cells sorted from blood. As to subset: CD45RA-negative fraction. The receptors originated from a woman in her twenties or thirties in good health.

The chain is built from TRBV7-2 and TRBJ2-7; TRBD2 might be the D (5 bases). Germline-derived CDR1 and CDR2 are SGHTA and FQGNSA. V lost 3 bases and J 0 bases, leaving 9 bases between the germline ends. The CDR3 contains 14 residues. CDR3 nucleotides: TGTGCCAGCAGCTTGAGCGGAGCCTCCTACGAGCAGTACTTC. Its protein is CASSLSGASYEQYF.

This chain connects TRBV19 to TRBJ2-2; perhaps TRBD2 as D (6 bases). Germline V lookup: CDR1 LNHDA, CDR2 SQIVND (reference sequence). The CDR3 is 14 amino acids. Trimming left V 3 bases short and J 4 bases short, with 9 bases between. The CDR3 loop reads CASSMRGLTGELFF. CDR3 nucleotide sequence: TGTGCCAGTAGTATGCGGGGTCTCACCGGGGAGCTGTTTTTT.